The T cell receptor (beta chain) described here comes from a study of blood T cell repertoires in COVID-19. Study as a whole: Material from acute and convalescent COVID-19 was sourced from the United States, Italy and Spain. Sources were T cells, B-cell-depleted T cells, or PBMCs; the material itself was cDNA or gDNA.

Clones were sequenced by immunoSEQ multiplex PCR, and TCRdb holds only the in-frame ones, with some missing. In the table there are just over 150,000 clones, about 85% of which are singletons. The CDR3 contains 15 residues. Trimming pared 3 bases from V and 0 bases from J, leaving 12 bases between. Germline-derived CDR1 and CDR2 are GTSNPN and SVGIG (reference sequence). This sequence originates from a human donor with acute or convalescent COVID-19. The donor label of this sample is uncertain. This sequence joins TRBV30 and TRBJ1-5; no clear D gene. The sample comprised peripheral blood. The CDR3 loop is CAWSARRNSNQPQHF. The CDR3 DNA sequence: TGTGCCTGGAGCGCTAGACGGAATAGCAATCAGCCCCAGCATTTT.